Presented here are 17 T cell receptor beta chains from one specimen sequenced in a study of identical twins. MiXCR, run by TCRdb on the 5' RACE reads, gives a single entry per CDR3 protein. The sample has about 290,000 distinct CDR3 sequences, less than 9.5% seen once. These same records also appear under a second study, on yellow fever vaccine responses in identical twins.

Sequenced sample: CD8+ T cells sorted from blood. The origin of the receptors is a woman between 18 and 29 years old in good health.

The chain employs TRBV7-2 and TRBJ2-3; TRBD2 aligns across 9 bases. Germline loops: CDR1 SGHTA, CDR2 FQGNSA. The junction had 5 bases not matched to a gene; V was cut back by 0 bases and J by 4 bases. This CDR3 comprises 16 residues. The chain's CDR3 is CASSLADSGSSDTQYF. The CDR3 DNA reads as TGTGCCAGCAGCTTAGCCGATAGCGGGAGTTCAGATACGCAGTATTTT.

This clonotype was seen ten or more times. The rearrangement uses TRBV5-1 and TRBJ2-1; no firm D call. CDR1 SGHRS and CDR2 YFSETQ come from the germline V gene. CDR3 length: 13 amino acids. V was cut by 4 bases and J by 0 bases, with 5 bases left in between. Here the CDR3 DNA reads TGCGCCAGCAGCATAACCTCCTACAATGAGCAGTTCTTC. It translates to CASSITSYNEQFF.

The chain couples TRBV2 to TRBJ2-1; D remains ambiguous. The length of the CDR3 is 13 residues. Trimming left V 4 bases short and J 6 bases short, with 10 bases between. Looked up from germline, CDR1 is SNHLY and CDR2 is FYNNEI. The CDR3, as DNA: TGTGCCAGCAGTGTTGGAGACATCAATGAGCAGTTCTTC. Its translation: CASSVGDINEQFF.

This clonotype was observed a handful of times. V and J are TRBV20-1 and TRBJ2-5; the D is unclear. Germline V CDR1 and CDR2: DFQATT, SNEGSKA (reference sequence). The CDR3 covers 11 residues. Trimming pared 6 bases from V and 5 bases from J, leaving 10 bases between. CDR3 amino acids: CSAPSLETQYF. As DNA, the CDR3 is TGCAGTGCCCCCTCTCTGGAGACCCAGTACTTC.

At least ten counts were recorded for this clonotype. The chain links TRBV29-1 to TRBJ2-3; D is possibly TRBD1 or TRBD2 (5 bases each). Germline V CDR1 and CDR2: SQVTM, ANQGSEA. Trimming left V 0 bases short and J 5 bases short, with 6 bases between. CDR3 size: 12 residues. The CDR3 loop is CSVEERGDTQYF. The CDR3 DNA is TGCAGCGTTGAAGAGAGGGGAGATACGCAGTATTTT.

The CDR3 is CASSFRPWGGLYEQYF. As DNA, the CDR3 is TGTGCCAGCAGTTTCAGACCTTGGGGGGGACTCTACGAGCAGTACTTC. The chain combines TRBV12-3 or TRBV12-4 with TRBJ2-7; 7 bases are shared with TRBD2. V dropped 3 bases and J dropped 3; count of bases not matched to a gene: 11. The CDR3 is 16 residues long.

This clonotype was found many times. The chain employs TRBV29-1 and TRBJ2-2; D may match TRBD1 or TRBD2 (5 bases each). V lost 1 base and J lost 4, with 16 bases in between. The CDR3 totals 16 residues. Germline V gene lookup returns CDR1 SQVTM and CDR2 ANQGSEA. DNA of the CDR3: TGCAGCGTTGAAGTTGTCGGGGCGCTGGGCACCGGGGAGCTGTTTTTT. Protein product: CSVEVVGALGTGELFF.

The rearrangement links TRBV29-1 to TRBJ1-1; 7 nucleotides match TRBD1. This CDR3 region has 13 residues. Germline V gene sequence: CDR1 SQVTM, CDR2 ANQGSEA. V lost 6 bases, J lost 3 bases, and 7 bases stayed unmatched. The CDR3 sequence is CSVGTAEYTEAFF. CDR3 bases: TGCAGCGTGGGGACAGCGGAGTACACTGAAGCTTTCTTT.

J is TRBJ2-1 and V is TRBV7-6, with a tentative D call TRBD1 (6 bases). V lost 0 bases, J lost 8 bases, and 17 bases lay in between. The germline V gene encodes CDR1 SGHVS and CDR2 FNYEAQ. This CDR3 is 16 amino acids long. CDR3 region: CASSLATDSPGDEQFF. CDR3 DNA sequence: TGTGCCAGCAGCTTAGCTACGGACAGTCCAGGAGATGAGCAGTTCTTC.

This clonotype was found many times. V and J are TRBV12-3 or TRBV12-4 and TRBJ2-1; D might be TRBD2 (7 bases). The V end was cut by 8 bases, the J end by 2 bases, with 10 bases between. CDR3 length: 13 amino acids. The CDR3 nucleotides read TGTGCCAGCGCCGGGGGGCCCTACAATGAGCAGTTCTTC. Encoded protein: CASAGGPYNEQFF.

The J gene is TRBJ2-7, the V gene TRBV6-5, with 11 positions matching TRBD2. With V trimmed by 0 bases and J by 0 bases, 7 bases remained unmatched. Germline CDR1 reads MNHEY; CDR2 reads SVGAGI. The CDR3 spans 18 residues. The CDR3 region is CASSYSRSSGGTSYEQYF. The CDR3 region has the DNA TGTGCCAGCAGTTACTCTCGGTCTAGCGGGGGGACCTCCTACGAGCAGTACTTC.

The chain links TRBV3-1 to TRBJ2-7, with D tentatively TRBD2 (5 bases). Germline CDR1 and CDR2: LGHDT and YNNKEL (reference sequence). V was cut by 2 bases and J by 3 bases, with 11 bases left in between. This CDR3 is 14 amino acids long. The CDR3 DNA follows: TGTGCCAGCAGCCAAAACGAGGGTCACTACGAGCAGTACTTC. Its translation is CASSQNEGHYEQYF.

This clonotype has more than one count but fewer than ten. V is TRBV20-1 and J is TRBJ2-6, with 7 bases matching TRBD2. Germline V CDR1 and CDR2: DFQATT, SNEGSKA (reference sequence). V was clipped by 3 bases and J by 0 bases; unmatched bases: 8. This CDR3 is built from 17 residues. The CDR3 spells CSASTNSGHSGANVLTF. CDR3 DNA: TGCAGTGCTAGTACAAATAGCGGGCACTCTGGGGCCAACGTCCTGACTTTC.

The V call is TRBV7-9, the J call TRBJ2-2; maybe TRBD1 (6 bases). From germline, CDR1 is SEHNR and CDR2 FQNEAQ (reference sequence). The V end was cut by 5 bases, the J end by 4 bases, with 20 bases between. The CDR3 is made up of 17 amino acids. The CDR3 region is CASSGKDSRSGTGELFF. Here the CDR3 DNA reads TGTGCCAGCAGCGGAAAGGACAGCCGCTCGGGCACCGGGGAGCTGTTTTTT.

This clonotype was observed a few times. The chain employs TRBV20-1 and TRBJ2-7; D is unclear. This CDR3 has 14 amino acids. V was clipped by 3 bases and J by 0 bases, with 12 bases between them. Germline assignment: CDR1 DFQATT and CDR2 SNEGSKA (reference sequence). CDR3 nucleotides: TGCAGTGCTAGCCGAGACCGCCGCTCCTACGAGCAGTACTTC. It specifies CSASRDRRSYEQYF.

The V call is TRBV7-6, the J call TRBJ1-1; unclear D gene. Germline CDR1 reads SGHVS; CDR2 reads FNYEAQ. V lost 5 bases and J lost 0, with 7 bases in between. This CDR3 has 13 residues. The DNA for the CDR3 is TGTGCCAGCAGCCGATATATGAACACTGAAGCTTTCTTT. Translation: CASSRYMNTEAFF.

The table lists this clonotype with many counts. The J gene is TRBJ2-7, the V gene TRBV7-9, with D possibly matching TRBD1 (6 bases). Germline V gene sequence: CDR1 SEHNR, CDR2 FQNEAQ (reference sequence). The V end lost 5 bases, the J end lost 7 bases, and 15 bases lay between the germline ends. This CDR3 spans 13 amino acids. CDR3 region: CASSRPLDREQYF. DNA for the CDR3: TGTGCCAGCAGCCGACCGCTGGACAGAGAGCAGTACTTC.